These 26 T cell receptor beta chains share one sample of origin, sequenced in a study of cytomegalovirus exposure and HLA in healthy donors. Researchers ran the PCR with 60 Vbeta and 13 Jbeta primers. This table comes from immunoSEQ multiplex PCR, and its TCRdb copy is limited to in-frame clones, with some not included. The data show 55,000 to 70,000 clones, roughly 75% seen once. The sequenced sample consisted of PBMCs. The receptors were gathered from a woman aged 30 to 39 in good health and CMV-seronegative.

This clone has only a few counts. The chain combines TRBV4-1 with TRBJ1-2, with 11 bases aligning to TRBD1. Germline V gives CDR1 MGHRA, CDR2 YSYEKL. J lost 8 bases, V lost 2 bases, and 13 bases had no gene match. There are 17 residues in the CDR3. The CDR3 bases are TGCGCCAGCAGCCAACGGACAGGGGGCAGTTCCTTAGTCGGCTACACCTTC. Protein product: CASSQRTGGSSLVGYTF.

This chain links TRBV7-6 with TRBJ2-1; 10 bases match TRBD2. V shed 1 base and J 9 bases; nucleotides not matched to a gene: 3. The germline V gene has CDR1 SGHVS and CDR2 FNYEAQ. CDR3 length: 14 amino acids. CDR3 sequence: CASSLGSSGSEQFF. In DNA form, the CDR3 reads TGTGCCAGCAGCTTAGGTTCTAGCGGGAGTGAGCAGTTCTTC.

This clone was observed a few times. The chain combines TRBV11-2 with TRBJ1-6; no clear D. Trimming cost V 3 bases and J 10 bases, with 13 bases left between them. CDR1 SGHAT and CDR2 FQNNGV come from the germline V gene. The CDR3 runs to 14 residues. CDR3 in amino acids: CASSFATSGSPLHF. CDR3 nucleotide sequence: TGTGCCAGCAGCTTTGCTACCTCGGGGTCACCCCTCCACTTT.

V is TRBV4-3 and J is TRBJ2-3, with 7 bases matching TRBD1. Germline V gene sequence: CDR1 LGHNA, CDR2 YSLEER. This CDR3 region has 15 residues. Trimming cost V 4 bases and J 5 bases; bases outside gene matches: 9. In DNA, the CDR3 is TGCGCCAGCAGCCCCCGAGAGGGGGCAAGAGATACGCAGTATTTT. Protein: CASSPREGARDTQYF.

The V call is TRBV29-1, the J call TRBJ1-6; 8 nucleotides line up with TRBD1. The CDR3 totals 13 residues. Germline lookup yields CDR1 SQVTM and CDR2 ANQGSEA. The J segment lost 10 bases and the V segment lost 4 bases, leaving 6 bases of the junction unmatched. The CDR3 nucleotides are TGCAGCGTTGCGGCAGGGGGCCAGTCACCCCTCCACTTT. Its protein is CSVAAGGQSPLHF. Full variable domain (remainder filled in from reference TRBV29-1 and TRBJ1-6): SAVISQKPSRDICQRGTSLTIQCQVDSQVTMMFWYRQQPGQSLTLIATANQGSEATYESGFVIDKFPISRPNLTFSTLTVSNMSPEDSSIYLCSVAAGGQSPLHFGNGTRLTVT.

A few counts support this clone. The chain couples TRBV7-8 to TRBJ2-7; 11 nucleotides align to TRBD1. V was clipped by 3 bases and J by 3 bases; unmatched bases: 4. CDR3 length: 15 amino acids. CDR1 and CDR2 from the germline V gene are SGHVS and FQNEAQ. This CDR3 reads CASSFQGQGDYEQYV. CDR3 bases: TGTGCCAGCAGCTTTCAGGGACAGGGGGACTACGAGCAGTACGTC.

The chain uses TRBV7-2 and TRBJ2-1; perhaps TRBD2 as D (6 bases). Trimming removed 5 bases from V and 6 bases from J, with 20 bases in between. Per germline, CDR1 SGHTA and CDR2 FQGNSA. This CDR3 is 16 amino acids long. CDR3 amino acids: CASSPRRERVTNEQFF. CDR3 DNA sequence: TGTGCCAGCAGCCCTCGCCGGGAGAGGGTGACCAATGAGCAGTTCTTC.

The sample holds one count of this clone. The V and J genes are TRBV2 and TRBJ2-1; D not resolved. Trimming took off 8 bases at V and 8 bases at J, with 10 bases between the two ends. The CDR3 extends over 11 amino acids. The V gene's germline CDR1 is SNHLY and CDR2 FYNNEI. For the CDR3, the DNA is TGTGCCAGCGTGAGTATCTATGAGCAGTTCTTC. It yields the protein CASVSIYEQFF.

The CDR3 DNA reads as TGTGCCAGCAGCTTGGTCAGGGGCGCAGGGGAGCTGTTTTTT. Its protein product is CASSLVRGAGELFF. V gene TRBV5-4 combines with J gene TRBJ2-2; tentative D call: TRBD1 (6 bases). This CDR3 is built from 14 residues. V lost 0 bases and J lost 8, with 11 bases in between. The germline V gene encodes CDR1 SGHNT and CDR2 YYREEE (reference sequence).

This chain uses TRBV7-9 with TRBJ2-3; TRBD2 matches at 8 bases. J gave up 3 bases and V 8 bases, and 16 bases lay outside the gene matches. The CDR3 runs 17 residues. Germline V gene sequence: CDR1 SEHNR, CDR2 FQNEAQ (reference sequence). CDR3 loop: CASAREGSGVVTDTQYF. For the CDR3, the DNA is TGTGCCAGCGCTCGGGAGGGGAGCGGGGTTGTAACAGATACGCAGTATTTT. Based on the CDR3 plus reference TRBV7-9 and TRBJ2-3, the full variable domain is DTGVSQNPRHKITKRGQNVTFRCDPISEHNRLYWYRQTLGQGPEFLTYFQNEAQLEKSRLLSDRFSAERPKGSFSTLEIQRTEQGDSAMYLCASAREGSGVVTDTQYFGPGTRLTVL.

The V and J genes are TRBV5-4 and TRBJ2-7; maybe TRBD1 (6 bases). The CDR3 is made up of 14 amino acids. V dropped 1 base and J dropped 5 bases, with 13 bases sitting between them. Germline CDR1 SGHNT, CDR2 YYREEE (reference sequence). This CDR3 reads CASSLLQGQDEQYF. Written as DNA, the CDR3 is TGTGCCAGCAGCTTGTTACAGGGTCAGGACGAGCAGTACTTC.

The V call is TRBV28, the J call TRBJ2-7; 9 bases are a match to TRBD1. CDR1 is MDHEN and CDR2 is SYDVKM in the germline V gene. V dropped 7 bases and J dropped 3; count of bases not matched to a gene: 13. This CDR3 spans 16 amino acids. DNA of the CDR3: TGTGCCAGCACCCCCCTCACCGGGACAGGGTACTACGAGCAGTACTTC. This sequence encodes CASTPLTGTGYYEQYF.

V is TRBV5-5 and J is TRBJ2-3; 8 bases are shared with TRBD2. Trimming cost V 2 bases and J 11 bases; bases outside gene matches: 13. The CDR3 is 15 amino acids. In germline, CDR1 is SGHKS, CDR2 YYEKEE (reference sequence). The CDR3 here is CASSLGLAGQLGQYF. In nucleotides, the CDR3 is TGTGCCAGCAGCTTAGGGTTAGCGGGGCAACTCGGGCAGTATTTT. Full variable domain (outside the CDR3, taken from reference TRBV5-5 and TRBJ2-3): DAGVTQSPTHLIKTRGQQVTLRCSPISGHKSVSWYQQVLGQGPQFIFQYYEKEERGRGNFPDRFSARQFPNYSSELNVNALLLGDSALYLCASSLGLAGQLGQYFGPGTRLTVL.

This clone was counted only a few times. The chain is built from TRBV21-1 and TRBJ2-5; the listed D gene, TRBD2, was not tested against the DNA. TRBV21-1 is a known pseudogene. The CDR3 contains 19 residues. The CDR3, as DNA: TGTGCCAGCAGCAAAGGGGGAGGAGGAGCGGGAGGGACCAAAGAGACCCAGTACTTC. This translates into CASSKGGGGAGGTKETQYF.

The V gene is TRBV11-2, the J gene TRBJ2-1; 9 bases map to TRBD2. This CDR3 is built from 17 residues. Germline V gene sequence: CDR1 SGHAT, CDR2 FQNNGV. V dropped 6 bases and J dropped 6; count of bases not matched to a gene: 15. The chain's CDR3 is CASRRLVGGRAVNEQFF. The CDR3 bases are TGTGCCAGCAGGCGATTAGTAGGCGGGAGGGCCGTCAATGAGCAGTTCTTC.

V is TRBV15 and J is TRBJ2-5; TRBD1 agrees at 8 bases. The germline V gene encodes CDR1 LNHNV and CDR2 YYDKDF (reference sequence). Losses at the gene ends were 3 bases for V and 1 base for J; bases not matched to a gene: 4. The CDR3 totals 15 residues. The CDR3 nucleotides read TGTGCCACCAGCAGCCGACAGGGGCGCCAAGAGACCCAGTACTTC. The encoded protein is CATSSRQGRQETQYF.

The chain employs TRBV5-1 and TRBJ1-1, with TRBD1 matching 10 bases. V shed 4 bases and J 5 bases; nucleotides not matched to a gene: 8. Germline loops: CDR1 SGHRS, CDR2 YFSETQ. This CDR3 has 15 amino acids. The CDR3 DNA reads TGCGCCAGCAGCGAGGGGACAGGGGCGGATACTGAAGCTTTCTTT. Its protein product is CASSEGTGADTEAFF.

This chain connects TRBV9 to TRBJ2-2; D is possibly TRBD1 (5 bases). The CDR3 is made up of 16 amino acids. Germline V lookup: CDR1 SGDLS, CDR2 YYNGEE. The ends were cut back, 0 bases at V and 6 bases at J, with 15 bases in the middle. The CDR3 region is CASSVEGIHYAGELFF. The CDR3 DNA reads as TGTGCCAGCAGCGTAGAGGGGATCCATTACGCCGGGGAGCTGTTTTTT.

This rearrangement joins TRBV5-6 to TRBJ1-1, with D perhaps TRBD1 (5 bases). Germline V gene lookup returns CDR1 SGHDT and CDR2 YYEEEE. CDR3 length equals 15 residues. The V gene lost 0 bases and the J gene lost 1 base, with 10 bases spanning the gap. This CDR3 reads CASSLVGGWNTEAFF. The CDR3 bases are TGTGCCAGCAGCTTGGTTGGGGGGTGGAACACTGAAGCTTTCTTT.

This clone was seen more than once but under ten times. V and J are TRBV5-4 and TRBJ2-5; 7 nucleotides agree with TRBD1. The CDR3 consists of 14 residues. Germline CDR1 and CDR2: SGHNT and YYREEE (reference sequence). Trimming removed 0 bases from V and 12 bases from J; junction bases left unmatched: 11. The CDR3 here is CASSLGQGFGPKYF. DNA for the CDR3: TGTGCCAGCAGCTTGGGACAGGGATTTGGCCCAAAGTACTTC.

The chain carries TRBV30 and TRBJ1-2; perhaps TRBD1 as D (6 bases). Germline V CDR1 and CDR2: GTSNPN, SVGIG (reference sequence). This CDR3 spans 14 amino acids. Trimming took off 0 bases at V and 8 bases at J, with 16 bases between the two ends. In DNA, the CDR3 is TGTGCCTGGAGTGTAGACAGGCGACGGAGGGGCTACACCTTC. This encodes CAWSVDRRRRGYTF.

This chain connects TRBV5-1 to TRBJ2-5; the match to TRBD1 covers 10 bases. The J call is in doubt because the DNA end fits TRBJ2-7 better. Looked up from germline, CDR1 is SGHRS and CDR2 is YFSETQ. This CDR3 spans 14 amino acids. CDR3 sequence reads: CASTPGQGIYEQYF. In DNA form, the CDR3 reads TGCGCCAGCACCCCGGGACAGGGGATCTACGAGCAGTACTTC.

This clone was counted a few times. The V gene is TRBV5-4, the J gene TRBJ2-3; 9 nucleotides agree with TRBD2. CDR1 is SGHNT, CDR2 YYREEE, per germline (reference sequence). The V gene end was trimmed by 5 bases and the J gene end by 0 bases; junction bases not matched to a gene: 10. The CDR3 contains 17 residues. As DNA, the CDR3 is TGTGCCAGCAGTCTACTAGCGGGTTTGGCTAGCACAGATACGCAGTATTTT. Protein: CASSLLAGLASTDTQYF.

In this sample, this clone turned up once. The chain recombines TRBV5-1 with TRBJ1-3; D not resolved. The CDR3 is 15 residues long. V shed 0 bases and J shed 0 bases, with 7 bases lying between them. The germline CDR1 and CDR2 sequences are SGHRS and YFSETQ. The CDR3 DNA sequence: TGCGCCAGCAGCTTGGGAGACAACTCTGGAAACACCATATATTTT. Residues: CASSLGDNSGNTIYF.

The rearrangement joins TRBV7-9 to TRBJ1-1, with 7 positions matching TRBD1. V was clipped by 0 bases and J by 3 bases; unmatched bases: 4. CDR1 and CDR2 (germline): SEHNR, FQNEAQ (reference sequence). This CDR3 contains 15 residues. As DNA, the CDR3 is TGTGCCAGCAGCTTAGCAGGGGGCAAGGACACTGAAGCTTTCTTT. Protein sequence: CASSLAGGKDTEAFF.

Details on this clone: Germline is not matched at one junction end, which may reflect a read error. The chain employs TRBV6-5 and TRBJ2-2; TRBD2 is a possible D gene (6 bases). This CDR3 is built from 16 residues. The germline V gene encodes CDR1 MNHEY and CDR2 SVGAGI. The CDR3, as DNA: TGTGCCGGCAGTTTACATCCGGGACTCCGGGCCGGGGAGCTGTTTTTT. Amino acid sequence: CAGSLHPGLRAGELFF.